Listed here is a single T cell receptor beta chain. Its matching antigen is unknown. This entry is derived from a study of human T cells and chemical hapten exposure. Study overall: Doses of diphenylcyclopropenone went to the patients' scalps weekly throughout the approximately 25-week study.

Via MiXCR, TCRdb re-called the RACE reads, giving one row per CDR3 protein. The data contain fewer than 100,000 distinct CDR3 sequences, approximately 10% of them singletons. Germline CDR1 and CDR2: SGDLS and YYNGEE. The CDR3 sequence is 16 residues long. V was trimmed by 4 bases and J by 3 bases, leaving 18 bases between them. The time point was: patch test 2, 6 weeks after DPC sensitization. The treatment: therapeutic diphenylcyclopropenone sensitization with weekly scalp DPC. Findings of the study overall: Expanded TCR sets contained significantly more large CDR3 similarity clusters than controls. Alopecia affecting every donor means their immune response may not match healthy people's.

The genes are TRBV9 and TRBJ2-3; D may correspond to TRBD1 or TRBD2 (6 bases each). The source of this sequence is a young man with alopecia areata. Some clones in this sample may be carry-over from other donors' samples. The sample was whole blood, taken in connection with sensitization to the hapten diphenylcyclopropenone (DPC). CDR3: CASSPEGGQGTDTQYF. The DNA for the CDR3 is TGTGCCAGCAGCCCTGAGGGGGGCCAAGGTACAGATACGCAGTATTTT.